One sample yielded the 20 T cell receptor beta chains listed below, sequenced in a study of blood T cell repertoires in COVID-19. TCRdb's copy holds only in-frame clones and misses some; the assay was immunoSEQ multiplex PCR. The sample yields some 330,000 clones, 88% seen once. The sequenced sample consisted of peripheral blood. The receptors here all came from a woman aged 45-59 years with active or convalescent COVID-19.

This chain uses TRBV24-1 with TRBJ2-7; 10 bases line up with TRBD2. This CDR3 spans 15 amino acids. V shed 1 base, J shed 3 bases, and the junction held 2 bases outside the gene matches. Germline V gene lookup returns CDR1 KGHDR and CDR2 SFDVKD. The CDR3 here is CATSDFRTSGYEQYF. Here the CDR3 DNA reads TGTGCCACCAGTGATTTTCGGACTAGCGGCTACGAGCAGTACTTC.

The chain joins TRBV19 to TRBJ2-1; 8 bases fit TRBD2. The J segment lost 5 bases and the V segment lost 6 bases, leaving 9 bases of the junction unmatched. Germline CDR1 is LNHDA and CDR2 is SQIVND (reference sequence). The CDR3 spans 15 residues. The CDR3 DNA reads TGTGCCAGTAGGACACTAGCGGAGGGGCACAATGAGCAGTTCTTC. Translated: CASRTLAEGHNEQFF. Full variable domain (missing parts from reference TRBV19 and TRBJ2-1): DGGITQSPKYLFRKEGQNVTLSCEQNLNHDAMYWYRQDPGQGLRLIYYSQIVNDFQKGDIAEGYSVSREKKESFPLTVTSAQKNPTAFYLCASRTLAEGHNEQFFGPGTRLTVL.

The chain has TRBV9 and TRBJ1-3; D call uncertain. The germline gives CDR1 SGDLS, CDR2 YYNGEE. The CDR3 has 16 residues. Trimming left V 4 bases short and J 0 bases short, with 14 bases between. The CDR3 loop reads CASSLGGGSSGNTIYF. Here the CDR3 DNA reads TGTGCCAGCAGCCTAGGAGGAGGGAGCTCTGGAAACACCATATATTTT. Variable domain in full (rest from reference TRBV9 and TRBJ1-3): DSGVTQTPKHLITATGQRVTLRCSPRSGDLSVYWYQQSLDQGLQFLIQYYNGEERAKGNILERFSAQQFPDLHSELNLSSLELGDSALYFCASSLGGGSSGNTIYFGEGSWLTVV.

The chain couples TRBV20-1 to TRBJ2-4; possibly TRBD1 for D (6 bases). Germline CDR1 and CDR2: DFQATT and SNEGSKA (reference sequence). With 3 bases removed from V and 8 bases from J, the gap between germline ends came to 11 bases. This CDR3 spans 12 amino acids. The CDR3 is CSASRGKDIQYF. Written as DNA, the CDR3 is TGCAGTGCTAGTAGGGGGAAAGACATTCAGTACTTC.

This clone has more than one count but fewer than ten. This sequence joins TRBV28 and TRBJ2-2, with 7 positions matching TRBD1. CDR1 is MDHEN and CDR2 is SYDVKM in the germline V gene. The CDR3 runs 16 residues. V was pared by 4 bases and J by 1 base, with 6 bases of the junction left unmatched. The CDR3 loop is CASSSSRGWNTGELFF. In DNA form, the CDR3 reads TGTGCCAGCAGTTCTAGCAGGGGGTGGAACACCGGGGAGCTGTTTTTT.

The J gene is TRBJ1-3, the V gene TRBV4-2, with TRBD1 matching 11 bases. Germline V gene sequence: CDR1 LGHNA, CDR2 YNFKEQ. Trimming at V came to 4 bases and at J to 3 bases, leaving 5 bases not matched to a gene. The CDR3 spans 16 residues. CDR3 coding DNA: TGTGCCAGCAGCCTCGGACAGGGGGCGAGTGGAAACACCATATATTTT. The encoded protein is CASSLGQGASGNTIYF.

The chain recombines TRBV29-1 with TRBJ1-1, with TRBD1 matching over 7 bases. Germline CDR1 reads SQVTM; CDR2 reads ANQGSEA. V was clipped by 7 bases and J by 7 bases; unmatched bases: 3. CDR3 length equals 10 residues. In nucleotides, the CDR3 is TGCAGCGGGGGGACAGATGAAGCTTTCTTT. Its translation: CSGGTDEAFF.

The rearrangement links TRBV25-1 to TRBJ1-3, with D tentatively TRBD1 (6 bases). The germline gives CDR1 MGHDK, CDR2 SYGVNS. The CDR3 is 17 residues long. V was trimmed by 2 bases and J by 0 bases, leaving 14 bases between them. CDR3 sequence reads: CASSEGIGQLSGNTIYF. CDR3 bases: TGTGCCAGCAGTGAAGGGATCGGACAGCTCTCTGGAAACACCATATATTTT.

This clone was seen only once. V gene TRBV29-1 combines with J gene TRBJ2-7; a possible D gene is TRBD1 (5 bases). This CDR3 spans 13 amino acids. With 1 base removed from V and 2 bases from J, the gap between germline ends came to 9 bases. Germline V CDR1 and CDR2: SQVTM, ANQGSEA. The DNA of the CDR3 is TGCAGCGTTGAAGGACAGTCAGCCTACGAGCAGTACTTC. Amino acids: CSVEGQSAYEQYF.

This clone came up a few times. The CDR3 DNA follows: TGTGCCAGCAGCCAAGCCCTAACTTCTGGAAACACCATATATTTT. It encodes CASSQALTSGNTIYF. This sequence joins TRBV3-1 (or the pseudogene TRBV3-2) and TRBJ1-3; D is unclear. The CDR3 length is 15 residues. Trimming removed 1 base at V and 1 base at J, with 8 bases between. Germline-derived CDR1 and CDR2 are LGHDT and YNNKEL (reference sequence).

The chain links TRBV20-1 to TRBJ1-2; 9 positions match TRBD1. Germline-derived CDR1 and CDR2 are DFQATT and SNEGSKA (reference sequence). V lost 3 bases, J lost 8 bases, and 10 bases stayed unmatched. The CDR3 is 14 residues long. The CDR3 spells CSASGDRARGGYTF. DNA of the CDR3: TGCAGTGCTAGTGGGGACAGGGCCAGGGGGGGCTACACCTTC.

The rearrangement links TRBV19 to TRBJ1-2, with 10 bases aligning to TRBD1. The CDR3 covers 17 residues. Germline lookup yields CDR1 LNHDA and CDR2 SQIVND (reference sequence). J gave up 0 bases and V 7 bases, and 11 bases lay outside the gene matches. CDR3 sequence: CASNTGTGASANYGYTF. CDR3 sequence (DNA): TGTGCCAGTAATACCGGGACAGGGGCTTCAGCTAACTATGGCTACACCTTC. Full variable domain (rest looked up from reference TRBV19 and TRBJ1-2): DGGITQSPKYLFRKEGQNVTLSCEQNLNHDAMYWYRQDPGQGLRLIYYSQIVNDFQKGDIAEGYSVSREKKESFPLTVTSAQKNPTAFYLCASNTGTGASANYGYTFGSGTRLTVV.

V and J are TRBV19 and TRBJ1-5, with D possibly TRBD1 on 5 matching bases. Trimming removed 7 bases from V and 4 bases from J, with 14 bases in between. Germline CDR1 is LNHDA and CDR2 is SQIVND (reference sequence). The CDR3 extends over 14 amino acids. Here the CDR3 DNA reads TGTGCCAGTAAGTTTCAGGGTTCAAATCAGCCCCAGCATTTT. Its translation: CASKFQGSNQPQHF.

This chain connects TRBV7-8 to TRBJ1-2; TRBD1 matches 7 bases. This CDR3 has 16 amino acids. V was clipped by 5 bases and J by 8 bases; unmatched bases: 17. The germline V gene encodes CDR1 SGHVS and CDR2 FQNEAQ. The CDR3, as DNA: TGTGCCAGCAGCCATATAGGGACAGCCCCTTTTGAGGGCTACACCTTC. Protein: CASSHIGTAPFEGYTF.

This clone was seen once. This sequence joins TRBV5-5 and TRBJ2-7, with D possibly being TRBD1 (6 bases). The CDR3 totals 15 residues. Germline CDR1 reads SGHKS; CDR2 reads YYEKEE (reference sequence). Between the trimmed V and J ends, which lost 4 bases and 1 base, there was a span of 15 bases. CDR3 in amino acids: CASSRTLTGSYEQYF. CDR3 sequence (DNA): TGTGCCAGCAGCCGTACTTTGACAGGATCCTACGAGCAGTACTTC.

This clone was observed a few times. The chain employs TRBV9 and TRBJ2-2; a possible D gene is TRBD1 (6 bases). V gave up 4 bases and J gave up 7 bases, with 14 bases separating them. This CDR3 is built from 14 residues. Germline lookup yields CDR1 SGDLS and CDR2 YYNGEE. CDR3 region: CASSPGDRGGELFF. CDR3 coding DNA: TGTGCCAGCAGCCCAGGGGATCGTGGCGGGGAGCTGTTTTTT.

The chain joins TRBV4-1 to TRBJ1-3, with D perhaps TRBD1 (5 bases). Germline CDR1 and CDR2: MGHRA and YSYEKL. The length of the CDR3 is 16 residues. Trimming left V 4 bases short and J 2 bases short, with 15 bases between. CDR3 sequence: CASSRPPEGAGNTIYF. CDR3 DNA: TGCGCCAGCAGCCGCCCGCCGGAAGGGGCTGGAAACACCATATATTTT.

The CDR3 loop reads CASSLPGQGSYGYTF. CDR3 nucleotides: TGTGCCAGCAGCTTGCCGGGACAGGGTTCCTATGGCTACACCTTC. V is TRBV5-4 and J is TRBJ1-2; 9 nucleotides agree with TRBD1. Germline CDR1 is SGHNT and CDR2 is YYREEE (reference sequence). This CDR3 comprises 15 residues. V lost 1 base to trimming and J lost 4 bases; unmatched junction nucleotides: 5. Looking up the rest from reference TRBV5-4 and TRBJ1-2 gives the full variable domain: ETGVTQSPTHLIKTRGQQVTLRCSSQSGHNTVSWYQQALGQGPQFIFQYYREEENGRGNFPPRFSGLQFPNYSSELNVNALELDDSALYLCASSLPGQGSYGYTFGSGTRLTVV.

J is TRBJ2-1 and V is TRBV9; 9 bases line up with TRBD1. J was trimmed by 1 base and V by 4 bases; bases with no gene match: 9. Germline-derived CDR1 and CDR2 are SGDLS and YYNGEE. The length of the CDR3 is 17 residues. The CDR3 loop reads CASSPPEGQGSYNEQFF. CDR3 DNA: TGTGCCAGCAGCCCCCCTGAAGGACAGGGGTCCTACAATGAGCAGTTCTTC.

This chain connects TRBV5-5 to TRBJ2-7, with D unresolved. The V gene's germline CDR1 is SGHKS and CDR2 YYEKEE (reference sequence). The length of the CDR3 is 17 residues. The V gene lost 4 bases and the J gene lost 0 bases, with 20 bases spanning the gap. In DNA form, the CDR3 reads TGTGCCAGCAGCCCGTTGGAGCAAGGTCCGAGCTCCTACGAGCAGTACTTC. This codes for CASSPLEQGPSSYEQYF. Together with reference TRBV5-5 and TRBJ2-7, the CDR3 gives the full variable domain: DAGVTQSPTHLIKTRGQQVTLRCSPISGHKSVSWYQQVLGQGPQFIFQYYEKEERGRGNFPDRFSARQFPNYSSELNVNALLLGDSALYLCASSPLEQGPSSYEQYFGPGTRLTVT.